This T cell receptor beta chain was captured by sequencing in a study of early T cells in non-severe SARS-CoV-2 infection. Using its own MiXCR run on the 5' RACE reads, TCRdb lists one record per CDR3 protein. The sample includes about 42,000 distinct CDR3 sequences, approximately 6.9% of them seen just once. Germline-derived CDR1 and CDR2 are MNHEY and SVGEGT. V lost 10 bases, J lost 3 bases, and 12 bases lay in between. CDR3 size: 13 residues. This receptor was identified in an adult who was a healthcare worker with PCR-confirmed SARS-CoV-2 infection or an uninfected control (not recorded which). The sample consisted of whole blood. The chain is built from TRBV6-2 or TRBV6-3 and TRBJ2-2, with D hard to call. The DNA of the CDR3 is TGTGCCACCAAACGGACCTACACCGGGGAGCTGTTTTTT. It is translated as CATKRTYTGELFF.